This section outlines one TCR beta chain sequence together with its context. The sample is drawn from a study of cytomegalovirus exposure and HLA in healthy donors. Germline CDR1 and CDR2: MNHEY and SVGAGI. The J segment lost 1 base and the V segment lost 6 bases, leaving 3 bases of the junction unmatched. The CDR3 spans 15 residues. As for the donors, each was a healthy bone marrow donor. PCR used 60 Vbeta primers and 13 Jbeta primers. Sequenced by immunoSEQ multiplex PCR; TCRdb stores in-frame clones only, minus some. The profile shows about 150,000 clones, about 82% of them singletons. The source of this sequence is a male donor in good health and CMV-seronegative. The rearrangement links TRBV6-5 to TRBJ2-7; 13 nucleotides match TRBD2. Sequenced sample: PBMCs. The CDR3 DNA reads TGTGCCAGCAGCCCACTAGCGGGGGGGTCCTACGAGCAGTACTTC. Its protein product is CASSPLAGGSYEQYF.